These T cell receptor beta chains were read from a single sample in a study of T cell responses to AZD1222 COVID-19 vaccine. Profiling relied on immunoSEQ multiplex PCR, and the TCRdb table lists in-frame clones only, not all of them. The table shows approximately 150,000 clones, with around nine tenths occurring only once. Sequencing was performed on peripheral blood, taken 28 days after the second AZD1222 dose. The receptors shown here come from an adult who received the AZD1222 COVID-19 vaccine. Each CDR3 is given with its conserved first and last residue. Each record gives: J gene, D gene, clone size, V gene, CDR3 protein, CDR3 DNA. A D gene is named only where the DNA matches it firmly. Only part of the rows carry a size: once, few, many, or a class if the clone is expanded.

J: TRBJ1-4
D: TRBD1
size: -
V: TRBV15
CDR3: CATSGHLSRGQDEKLFF
DNA: TGTGCCACCAGCGGACACTTAAGCAGGGGGCAGGATGAAAAACTGTTTTTT

J: TRBJ2-7
D: -
size: -
V: TRBV9
CDR3: CASSGTSEEQYF
DNA: TGTGCCAGCAGCGGGACGTCGGAAGAGCAGTACTTC

J: TRBJ2-3
D: TRBD2
size: -
V: TRBV7-2
CDR3: CASSLSPGLAGDSTDTQYF
DNA: TGTGCCAGCAGCTTATCCCCGGGACTAGCGGGGGATAGCACAGATACGCAGTATTTT

J: TRBJ2-7
D: TRBD2
size: few
V: TRBV4-3
CDR3: CASSQDLPGGSGEQYF
DNA: TGCGCCAGCAGCCAAGATCTTCCGGGGGGATCGGGGGAGCAGTACTTC

J: TRBJ2-6
D: -
size: -
V: TRBV7-6
CDR3: CASSLVVRPTSGANVLTF
DNA: TGTGCCAGCAGCTTGGTGGTCAGGCCGACCTCTGGGGCCAACGTCCTGACTTTC

J: TRBJ2-7
D: TRBD2
size: -
V: TRBV4-2
CDR3: CASSQGRASGTYYEQYF
DNA: TGTGCCAGCAGCCAAGGTAGGGCTAGCGGGACCTACTACGAGCAGTACTTC

J: TRBJ2-2
D: -
size: -
V: TRBV7-3
CDR3: CASSASYTGELFF
DNA: TGTGCCAGCAGCGCCTCATACACCGGGGAGCTGTTTTTT

J: TRBJ1-2
D: -
size: -
V: TRBV7-2
CDR3: CASSLEGGRNKGYTF
DNA: TGTGCCAGCAGCTTAGAAGGGGGGCGGAATAAGGGCTACACCTTC

J: TRBJ1-1
D: -
size: few
V: TRBV9
CDR3: CASSVGNRDDTEAFF
DNA: TGTGCCAGCAGCGTAGGGAACAGGGATGACACTGAAGCTTTCTTT

J: TRBJ1-4
D: -
size: -
V: TRBV29-1
CDR3: CSGGFGEKLFF
DNA: TGCAGCGGAGGATTTGGAGAAAAACTGTTTTTT

J: TRBJ1-2
D: -
size: -
V: TRBV2
CDR3: CASSVRAGSAYGYTF
DNA: TGTGCCAGCAGTGTCCGGGCAGGGAGTGCCTATGGCTACACCTTC

J: TRBJ2-7
D: -
size: -
V: TRBV7-9
CDR3: CASSEPTRVPSYEQYF
DNA: TGTGCCAGCAGCGAGCCGACTAGGGTACCGTCCTACGAGCAGTACTTC

J: TRBJ2-2
D: TRBD2
size: -
V: TRBV6-5
CDR3: CASSPQREKAGELFF
DNA: TGTGCCAGCAGCCCCCAGCGGGAGAAGGCCGGGGAGCTGTTTTTT

J: TRBJ2-7
D: -
size: -
V: TRBV3-1/TRBV3-2
CDR3: CASSQDVVRAYEQYF
DNA: TGTGCCAGCAGCCAAGATGTGGTGCGGGCCTACGAGCAGTACTTC

J: TRBJ2-3
D: -
size: -
V: TRBV27
CDR3: CASSTTPSTDTQYF
DNA: TGTGCCAGCAGTACAACGCCTAGCACAGATACGCAGTATTTT

J: TRBJ1-5
D: TRBD1
size: -
V: TRBV7-2
CDR3: CASSPGQGLNQPQHF
DNA: TGTGCCAGCAGCCCGGGACAGGGCCTTAATCAGCCCCAGCATTTT

J: TRBJ1-2
D: -
size: -
V: TRBV9
CDR3: CASSVAAETYYGYTF
DNA: TGTGCCAGCAGCGTAGCGGCAGAAACGTACTATGGCTACACCTTC

J: TRBJ2-7
D: -
size: -
V: TRBV6-5
CDR3: CASRTRTGRDEQYF
DNA: TGTGCCAGCAGGACCCGGACAGGGAGGGACGAGCAGTACTTC

J: TRBJ1-1
D: -
size: once
V: TRBV4-3
CDR3: CASSQDGLSIMNTEAFF
DNA: TGCGCCAGCAGCCAAGATGGACTTTCTATTATGAACACTGAAGCTTTCTTT

J: TRBJ2-1
D: TRBD1
size: -
V: TRBV24-1
CDR3: CATSRTGAHEQFF
DNA: TGTGCCACCAGCAGGACAGGGGCCCATGAGCAGTTCTTC

J: TRBJ1-4
D: -
size: once
V: TRBV5-5
CDR3: CASSRGVGEANEKLFF
DNA: TGTGCCAGCAGCCGAGGGGTGGGGGAGGCTAATGAAAAACTGTTTTTT

J: TRBJ1-1
D: -
size: -
V: TRBV6-1
CDR3: CASSDPGTLRAEAFF
DNA: TGTGCCAGCAGTGATCCAGGGACTCTTCGCGCTGAAGCTTTCTTT

J: TRBJ2-3
D: TRBD2
size: -
V: TRBV7-2
CDR3: CASSPRGGADTQYF
DNA: TGTGCCAGCAGCCCCCGGGGGGGGGCAGATACGCAGTATTTT

J: TRBJ1-2
D: -
size: -
V: TRBV14
CDR3: CASSQGPGHGLYGYTF
DNA: TGTGCCAGCAGCCAAGGCCCGGGACACGGCCTCTATGGCTACACCTTC